A single sample gave rise to the 4 T cell receptor beta chains below, sequenced in a study of blood T cell repertoires in COVID-19. Only in-frame clones appear in the TCRdb table, and some are missing; sequencing was by immunoSEQ multiplex PCR. The data show over 85,000 clones, about 87% seen once. The sequenced sample consisted of peripheral blood. The receptor source for this set is a human donor with acute or convalescent COVID-19. The donor label of this sample is uncertain.

V is TRBV7-2 and J is TRBJ2-7, with 10 bases that match TRBD2. V dropped 3 bases and J dropped 7; count of bases not matched to a gene: 6. The germline gives CDR1 SGHTA, CDR2 FQGNSA. This CDR3 has 14 amino acids. In DNA, the CDR3 is TGTGCCAGCAGCTTGCTACTAGCGGGGAGGGAGCAGTACTTC. Its protein product is CASSLLLAGREQYF.

The chain is built from TRBV7-2 and TRBJ2-5; D is uncertain. The CDR3 totals 12 residues. Germline values: CDR1 SGHTA, CDR2 FQGNSA. The V end lost 5 bases, the J end lost 0 bases, and 4 bases lay between the germline ends. CDR3 amino acids: CASSQYQETQYF. The CDR3 nucleotides read TGTGCCAGCAGCCAGTACCAAGAGACCCAGTACTTC.

Concerning this clone itself: Mismatch with germline at one junction end may stem from a read error. This rearrangement joins TRBV7-7 to TRBJ2-7; 8 bases match TRBD1. The germline CDR1 and CDR2 sequences are SSHAT and FNYEAQ (reference sequence). The CDR3 consists of 15 residues. The CDR3 sequence is CASSPDRGKGYEQYF. CDR3 bases: TGTGCTAGCAGCCCTGACAGGGGAAAGGGGTACGAGCAGTACTTC.

Regarding this clone: The same CDR3 can be traced to other DNA sequences in this sample. The V call is TRBV5-1, the J call TRBJ1-5; D is undetermined. Germline CDR1 SGHRS, CDR2 YFSETQ. Trimming took off 0 bases at V and 0 bases at J, with 7 bases between the two ends. The CDR3 is made up of 15 amino acids. This chain's CDR3 is CASSLDSYSNQPQHF. The CDR3 region has the DNA TGCGCCAGCAGCTTGGACAGCTATAGCAATCAGCCCCAGCATTTT. The complete variable domain, with remaining parts taken from reference TRBV5-1 and TRBJ1-5, reads KAGVTQTPRYLIKTRGQQVTLSCSPISGHRSVSWYQQTPGQGLQFLFEYFSETQRNKGNFPGRFSGRQFSNSRSEMNVSTLELGDSALYLCASSLDSYSNQPQHFGDGTRLSIL.